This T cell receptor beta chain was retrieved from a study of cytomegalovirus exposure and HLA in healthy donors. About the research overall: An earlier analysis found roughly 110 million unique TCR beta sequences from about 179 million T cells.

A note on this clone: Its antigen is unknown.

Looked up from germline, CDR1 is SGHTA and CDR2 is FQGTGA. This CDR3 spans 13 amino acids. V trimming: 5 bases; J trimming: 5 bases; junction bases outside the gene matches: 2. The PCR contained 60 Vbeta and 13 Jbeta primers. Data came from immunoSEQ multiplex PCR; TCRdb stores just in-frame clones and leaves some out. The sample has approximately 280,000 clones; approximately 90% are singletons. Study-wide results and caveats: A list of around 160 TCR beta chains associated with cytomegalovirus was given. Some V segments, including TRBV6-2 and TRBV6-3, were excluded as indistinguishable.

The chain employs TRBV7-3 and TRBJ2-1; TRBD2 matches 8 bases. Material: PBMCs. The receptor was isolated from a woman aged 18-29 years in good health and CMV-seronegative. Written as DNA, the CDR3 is TGTGCCAGCAGCCGGGGGGGGAACAATGAGCAGTTCTTC. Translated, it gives CASSRGGNNEQFF.